The clone carrying this T cell receptor (beta chain) was observed many times. The ends were cut back, 3 bases at V and 1 base at J, with 11 bases in the middle. Germline assignment: CDR1 SGHRS and CDR2 YFSETQ. The CDR3 has 14 residues. These data originate in a study of identical twins. Using its own MiXCR run on the 5' RACE reads, TCRdb lists one record per CDR3 protein. The repertoire holds approximately 590,000 distinct CDR3 sequences, 9% to 10% seen once, with under 3% in the top ten. These same data were also listed under a study on yellow fever vaccine responses in identical twins.

The TCR sequence derives from a woman under 30 in good health. The chain links TRBV5-1 to TRBJ2-7; no firm D call. The source material was PBMCs. This chain's CDR3 is CASSSLGRSYEQYF. The DNA of the CDR3 is TGCGCCAGCAGCTCCCTCGGACGGTCCTACGAGCAGTACTTC.